This T cell receptor (beta chain) derives from a study of cytomegalovirus exposure and HLA in healthy donors (dated by TCRdb to 2016 to 2017). In the study overall: According to an earlier analysis of several hundred of the donors, about 179 million T cells yielded 117 million unique TCR beta sequences and approximately 300 Gb of sequence data. An early release that covered some 630 HLA-typed donors contained approximately 300 gigabases of sequencing data and about 93 million unique TCR sequences. The genetic ancestry cluster associated with self-reported Caucasian donors included roughly 84% of the 300 to 450 genotyped donors. The study aimed to test whether signatures of past pathogen exposure could be identified by cataloging public T cell receptors. The study profiled the T cell repertoires of fewer than 850 subjects by immunosequencing and related them to cytomegalovirus serostatus. In addition to the first cohort of approximately 650 subjects, a separate validation cohort of some 120 different subjects was used. High-throughput TCR immunosequencing, statistical association of individual TCRs with disease status, and machine learning were combined to predict cytomegalovirus infection status. A later analysis re-examined previously published TCR beta repertoires from just over 650 donors and added high-resolution HLA genotyping to investigate patterns of TCR occurrence. The later analysis used no new phenotypic data to find candidate immune exposures, relying instead on TCR beta sequences and their occurrence across donors. In an earlier analysis of 587 of the donors, high-throughput TCR beta sequencing was used to judge whether each TCR beta V gene segment behaved as functional or pseudogenic. Donor age, sex, ethnicity and CMV serostatus were compiled alongside the repertoire data. In a later genetic analysis, genome-wide SNP genotypes for about 55% of the roughly 670 donors were used, and that subset was treated as a discovery cohort. All discovery cohort repertoires had been generated using a single sequencing platform. Class I and class II HLA loci were covered by the typing at four-digit resolution. Typing coverage varied by locus: roughly 620-640 donors for A, B, C, DRB1 and DQB1; approximately 500 for DQA1; about 600 for DPA1; roughly 450 for DPB1. Several DR-DQ haplotypes were handled as single units for association and clustering because linkage in the cohort was strong. Among several hundred genotyped donors of the cohort, an average of around 220,000 unique TCR beta nucleotide sequences was sequenced per donor, of which about 19% were non-productive. The study at large found these results: According to a later analysis, TCR association rates differed among HLA loci, with DRB1 alleles showing the most associated TCRs and HLA-C alleles showing the fewest. In a later analysis, HLA-associated TCR beta chains were found to be more clonally expanded and to have lower generation probabilities than equally common non-associated chains. The study listed 150 to 200 TCR beta chains as associated with cytomegalovirus. While some public TCRs were present in many individuals, most TCR sequences turned up only very rarely across donors. A further reported finding was that TCR beta sequences accurately predicted the HLA-A and HLA-B alleles for most subjects in the first cohort. Linkage disequilibrium might explain the correlated functional status among segregating V segments, but an unknown experimental factor could not be excluded. When HLA alleles, especially DR and DQ, strongly co-occurred, attributing TCR associations to individual alleles was difficult. V-gene and J-gene trimming of TCR beta chains was associated with a missense DCLRE1C variant in a later genetic analysis, and the association was replicated in an independent cohort. A few of the identified cytomegalovirus-associated TCR beta chains were confirmed in vitro to be specific for cytomegalovirus antigens. A later genetic analysis reported fewer N-insertions in productive TCRs among donors in an Asian-associated ancestry cluster than the approximately 700-donor mean. Immune exposure information for the cohort was limited to CMV serostatus. Because counts were too low, around 17 rarely observed V segments, including chromosome 9 orphons, were left out of the earlier analysis of about 620 of the donors. Some IMGT-functional V segments, including TRBV6-2 and TRBV6-3, could not be distinguished by the 87-base-pair reads and were therefore excluded. The authors suggested that the approach could potentially be extended to other disease states and immunological phenotypes. Cytomegalovirus status was reported to be diagnosed by the classifier with high specificity and sensitivity in both the original and validation cohorts. This cohort had only TCR beta chains sequenced, and the lack of alpha or paired-chain data limited which features could be detected. Roughly uniform sequencing depth across donors was assumed in presence/absence analyses, although this assumption may not hold. A later analysis found that most CMV-associated TCR beta chains appeared HLA-restricted, with HLA associations seemingly driven largely by CMV exposure. A later analysis reported that several top co-occurrence clusters appeared linked to parvovirus B19, influenza, CMV and Epstein-Barr virus. A later analysis associated about 18,000 TCR beta sequences with specific HLA alleles at a false discovery rate of 0.05. Because some donors lacked HLA typing at each locus, the association tests relied only on the typed subset. In an earlier analysis of approximately 590 of the donors, most TCR beta V segments appeared in productive rearrangements about 90% or about 30% of the time, broadly matching IMGT annotations. A cluster of highly shared sequence variants was judged likely to represent a technical artifact of the sequencing pipeline.

The junction shows trimming of 5 bases on V and 1 base on J, plus 14 bases between the germline ends. From the germline V gene (reference sequence), CDR1 is WNHNN and CDR2 is SYGVQD. From the cysteine through the phenylalanine, the CDR3 covers 15 amino acids. This entry keeps only the CDR3 DNA: 45 bases, framed from base 1. The library was generated by the immunoSEQ multiplex PCR assay. A mixture of 60 forward primers for TCR Vbeta segments and 13 reverse primers for TCR Jbeta segments was used in the multiplex PCR. The CDR3 region of rearranged TCR beta genes was amplified from genomic DNA with a multiplex PCR assay. The Illumina HiSeq System was used to sequence the amplified TCR beta libraries as 87-base-pair reads. Under the source paper's analysis protocol: A later analysis tallied around 82 million unique TCR beta chains across the approximately 670 repertoires, and around 10 million of those chains were shared by two or more donors. To remove PCR and sequencing errors, raw reads were error-corrected and collapsed into unique sequences using a nearest-neighbor algorithm that merged closely related sequences. To assign V, D and J gene segments, CDR3 sequences were aligned to IMGT reference sequences. For a sequence to be retained, a match of at least six nucleotides was required to both a V gene segment and a J gene segment. A rearrangement counted as productive if the CDR3 had no stop codons and remained in frame with V and J, and every other rearrangement counted as non-productive. CDR3 was defined according to IMGT convention as the region running from the second conserved V-encoded cysteine to the conserved J-encoded phenylalanine. The earlier analysis of about 610 of the donors excluded any sequence lacking an unambiguous match to a single V gene segment. In an earlier analysis of approximately 500 of the donors, a V segment was called functional when productive rearrangements were above 56.7%, and segregating when the standard deviation between donors exceeded 5%. A statistical classification framework was developed to diagnose cytomegalovirus status using the catalog of TCR beta chain sequences. In a later analysis, V and J genes were assigned by comparing TCR nucleotide sequences against IMGT/GENE-DB human TR gene sequences. The TCRdist pipeline was used in a later analysis to assign CDR3 sequences and most-parsimonious VDJ recombination scenarios. In a later analysis, each TCR beta chain was defined by its CDR3 amino acid sequence together with its V-gene family, and reads without a unique V-gene family were excluded. A later analysis removed 500 to 650 highly shared, low-generation-probability nucleotide sequences to deal with suspected cross-contamination and a sequencing artifact. In a later analysis, a clonal expansion index was calculated for each public chain from normalized within-repertoire ranks of inferred template counts. Generation probabilities in a later analysis came from a VDJ recombination model fitted to out-of-frame rearrangements, and those results were checked against IGoR. Hypergeometric tests were used in a later analysis to score TCR-TCR, TCR-HLA and TCR-CMV co-occurrence, with a repertoire-size bias correction applied to the TCR pairs. In a later analysis, false discovery rates were estimated by permuting HLA or CMV assignments 20 times. In a later analysis, co-occurring TCRs were grouped using DBSCAN, with TCRdist sequence similarity added in when clustering inside HLA-allele-positive subsets. For co-occurrence clustering, repertoires with fewer than 30,000 or more than 120,000 public chains were excluded, along with roughly 5 repertoires with anomalous nucleotide sharing. TCRdb took this table from immuneACCESS and kept in-frame rearrangements with V and J called. Such tables lack part of the clones; where checked against another copy, unresolved V genes explain under half of the gap, and the rest is unexplained. The DNA was the basis for D and trimming; V, J and clone size are from that table. The sample contains about 140,000 clones, around 76% of them found a single time. 3.9% of the sample goes to the ten largest clones.

The table lists this clone with a few counts. Its recognized antigen is unknown. Base-call qualities are not available, and no considerably larger clone is one nucleotide away. The cohort was made up of roughly 670 healthy bone marrow donors. At the time of sampling, all cohort members were nominally healthy, though unrecorded immune exposures were likely present. The donor tested CMV seronegative, placing the donor among the 300 to 400 seronegative members of the cohort. A peripheral blood sample was provided by each donor, and peripheral blood mononuclear cells were used for TCR beta sequencing. Genomic DNA extraction from the blood cell samples was performed with the Qiagen DNeasy Blood Extraction Kit.

This chain joins TRBV10-1 to TRBJ1-1; the D gene is unclear. The TCR comes from a man aged 18 to 29 in good health and CMV-seronegative. Sequencing was carried out using PBMCs. The CDR3 reads CASSLSPGSNTEAFF. The sequenced DNA: TGCGCCAGCAGTTTGTCACCAGGCTCGAACACTGAAGCTTTCTTT.